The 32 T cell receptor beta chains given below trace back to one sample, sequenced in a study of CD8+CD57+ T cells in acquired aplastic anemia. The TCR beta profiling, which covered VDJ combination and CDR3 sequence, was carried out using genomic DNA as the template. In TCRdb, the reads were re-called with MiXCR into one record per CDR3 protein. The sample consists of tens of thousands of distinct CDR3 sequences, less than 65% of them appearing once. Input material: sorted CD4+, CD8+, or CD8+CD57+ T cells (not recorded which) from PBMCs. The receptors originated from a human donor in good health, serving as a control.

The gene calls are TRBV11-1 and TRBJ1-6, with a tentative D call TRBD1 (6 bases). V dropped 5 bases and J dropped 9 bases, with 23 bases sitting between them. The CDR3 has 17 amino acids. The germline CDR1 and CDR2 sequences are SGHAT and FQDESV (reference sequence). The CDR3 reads CASSTHDRGGAASPLHF. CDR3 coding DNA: TGTGCCAGCAGCACGCATGATCGGGGGGGGGCCGCTTCACCCCTCCACTTT.

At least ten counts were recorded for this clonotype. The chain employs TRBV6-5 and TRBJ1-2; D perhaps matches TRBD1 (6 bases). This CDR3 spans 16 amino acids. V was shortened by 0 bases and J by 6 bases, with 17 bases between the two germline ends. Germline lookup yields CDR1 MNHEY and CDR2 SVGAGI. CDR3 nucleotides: TGTGCCAGCAGTTACTCGGCCGGGGGGCGCCCTCATGGCTACACCTTC. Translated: CASSYSAGGRPHGYTF.

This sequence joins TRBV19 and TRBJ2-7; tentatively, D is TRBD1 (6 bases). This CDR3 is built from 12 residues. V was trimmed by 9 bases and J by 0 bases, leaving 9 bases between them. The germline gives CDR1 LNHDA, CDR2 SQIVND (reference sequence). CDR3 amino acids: CASGTSSYEQYF. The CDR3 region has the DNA TGTGCCAGCGGGACAAGCTCCTACGAGCAGTACTTC.

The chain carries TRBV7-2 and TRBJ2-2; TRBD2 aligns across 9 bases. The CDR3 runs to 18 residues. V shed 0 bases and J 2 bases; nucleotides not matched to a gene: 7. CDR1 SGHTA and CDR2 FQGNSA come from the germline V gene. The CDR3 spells CASSLALRTSANTGELFF. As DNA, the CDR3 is TGTGCCAGCAGCTTAGCGCTTAGGACTAGCGCTAACACCGGGGAGCTGTTTTTT. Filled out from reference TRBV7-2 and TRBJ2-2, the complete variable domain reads GAGVSQSPSNKVTEKGKDVELRCDPISGHTALYWYRQSLGQGLEFLIYFQGNSAPDKSGLPSDRFSAERTGGSVSTLTIQRTQQEDSAVYLCASSLALRTSANTGELFFGEGSRLTVL.

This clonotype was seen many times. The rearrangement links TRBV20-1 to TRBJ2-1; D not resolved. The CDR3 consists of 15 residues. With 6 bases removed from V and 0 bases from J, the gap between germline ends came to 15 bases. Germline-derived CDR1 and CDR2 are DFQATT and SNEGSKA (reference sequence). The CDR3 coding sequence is TGCAGTGCCCACCTAATAGTAAGCTCCTACAATGAGCAGTTCTTC. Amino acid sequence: CSAHLIVSSYNEQFF.

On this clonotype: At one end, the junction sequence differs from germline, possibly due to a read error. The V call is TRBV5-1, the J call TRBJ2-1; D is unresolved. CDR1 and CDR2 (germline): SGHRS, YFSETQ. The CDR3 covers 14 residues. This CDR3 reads CASSLAHPRNEQSF. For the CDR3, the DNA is TGCGCCAGCAGCTTAGCTCATCCCCGGAATGAGCAGTCCTTC.

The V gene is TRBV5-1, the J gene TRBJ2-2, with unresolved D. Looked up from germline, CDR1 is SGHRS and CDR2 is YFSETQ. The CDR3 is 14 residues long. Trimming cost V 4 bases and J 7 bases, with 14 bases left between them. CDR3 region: CASSPEYGSGELFF. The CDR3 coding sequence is TGCGCCAGCAGCCCGGAATATGGTAGCGGGGAGCTGTTTTTT.

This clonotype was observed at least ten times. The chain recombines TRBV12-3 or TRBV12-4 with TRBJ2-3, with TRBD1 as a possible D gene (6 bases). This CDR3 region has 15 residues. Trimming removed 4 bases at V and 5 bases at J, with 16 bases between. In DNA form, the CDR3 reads TGTGCCAGCAGTTGGGGGCGGCTCGGCGGAGATACGCAGTATTTT. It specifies CASSWGRLGGDTQYF.

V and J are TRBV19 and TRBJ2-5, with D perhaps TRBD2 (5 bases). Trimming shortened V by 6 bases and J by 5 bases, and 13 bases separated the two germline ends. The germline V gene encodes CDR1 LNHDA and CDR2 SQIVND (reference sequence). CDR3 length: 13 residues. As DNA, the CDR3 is TGTGCCAGTAGGCAACCGGGGTCGGAGACCCAGTACTTC. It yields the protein CASRQPGSETQYF.

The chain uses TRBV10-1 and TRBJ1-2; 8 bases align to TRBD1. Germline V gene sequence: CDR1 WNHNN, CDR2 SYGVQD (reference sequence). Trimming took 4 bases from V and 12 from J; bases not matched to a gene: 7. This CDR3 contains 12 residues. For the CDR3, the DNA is TGCGCCAGCAGTGCAGGGGGCTCTGGAAACACCTTC. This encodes CASSAGGSGNTF.

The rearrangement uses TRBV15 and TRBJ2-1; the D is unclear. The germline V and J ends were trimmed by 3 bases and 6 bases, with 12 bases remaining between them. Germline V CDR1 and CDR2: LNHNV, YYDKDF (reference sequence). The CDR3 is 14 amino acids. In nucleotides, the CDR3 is TGTGCCACCAGCAGTTCCCCAGTATCCAATGAGCAGTTCTTC. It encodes CATSSSPVSNEQFF. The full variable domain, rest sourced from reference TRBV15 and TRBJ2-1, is DAMVIQNPRYQVTQFGKPVTLSCSQTLNHNVMYWYQQKSSQAPKLLFHYYDKDFNNEADTPDNFQSRRPNTSFCFLDIRSPGLGDTAMYLCATSSSPVSNEQFFGPGTRLTVL.

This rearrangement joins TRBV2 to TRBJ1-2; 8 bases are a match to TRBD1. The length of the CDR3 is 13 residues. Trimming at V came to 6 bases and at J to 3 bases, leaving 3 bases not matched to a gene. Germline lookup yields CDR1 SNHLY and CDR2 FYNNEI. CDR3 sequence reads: CASRGQVHYGYTF. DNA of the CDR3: TGTGCCAGCAGGGGACAGGTGCACTATGGCTACACCTTC. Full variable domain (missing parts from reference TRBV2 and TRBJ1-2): EPEVTQTPSHQVTQMGQEVILRCVPISNHLYFYWYRQILGQKVEFLVSFYNNEISEKSEIFDDQFSVERPDGSNFTLKIRSTKLEDSAMYFCASRGQVHYGYTFGSGTRLTVV.

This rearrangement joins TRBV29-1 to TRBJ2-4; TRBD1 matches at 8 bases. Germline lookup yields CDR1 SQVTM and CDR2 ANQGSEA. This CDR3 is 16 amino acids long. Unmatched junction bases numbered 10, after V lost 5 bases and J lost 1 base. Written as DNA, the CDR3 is TGCAGCGTTAATCGGGACAGACAGGGGGCCAAAAACATTCAGTACTTC. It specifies CSVNRDRQGAKNIQYF.

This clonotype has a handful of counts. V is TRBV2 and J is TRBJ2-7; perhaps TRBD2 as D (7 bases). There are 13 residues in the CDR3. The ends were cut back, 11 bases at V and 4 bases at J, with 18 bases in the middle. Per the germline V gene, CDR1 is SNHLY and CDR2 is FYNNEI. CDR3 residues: CAEGGSGLYEQYF. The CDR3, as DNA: TGTGCCGAGGGGGGTAGCGGGCTTTACGAGCAGTACTTC.

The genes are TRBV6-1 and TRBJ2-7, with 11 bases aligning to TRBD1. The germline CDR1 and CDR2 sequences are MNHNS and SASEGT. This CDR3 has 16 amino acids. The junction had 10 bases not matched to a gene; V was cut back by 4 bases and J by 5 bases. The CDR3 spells CASSAITDRGQDEQYF. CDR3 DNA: TGTGCCAGCAGTGCAATAACGGACAGGGGGCAGGACGAGCAGTACTTC.

CDR3 residues: CASREGTGNQPQHF. The CDR3, as DNA: TGTGCCAGCAGGGAGGGAACGGGAAATCAGCCCCAGCATTTT. This chain joins TRBV12-3 or TRBV12-4 and TRBJ1-5; D ambiguous. V was cut by 6 bases and J by 4 bases, with 13 bases left in between. This CDR3 comprises 14 residues.

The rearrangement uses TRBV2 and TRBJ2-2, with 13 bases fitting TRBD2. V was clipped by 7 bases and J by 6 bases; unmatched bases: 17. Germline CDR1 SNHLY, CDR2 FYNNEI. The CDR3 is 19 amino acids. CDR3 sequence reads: CASTPLRTTSGRGPGELFF. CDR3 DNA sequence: TGTGCCAGCACCCCACTACGGACTACTAGCGGGAGGGGGCCCGGGGAGCTGTTTTTT.

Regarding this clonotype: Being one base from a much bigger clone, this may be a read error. The CDR3 DNA is TGCGCCAGCAGCTTGCCACTCGGGAGGACCCTCTACAATGAGCAGTTCTTC. It is translated as CASSLPLGRTLYNEQFF. This chain joins TRBV5-1 and TRBJ2-1; 7 bases align to TRBD2. Germline V gene data show CDR1 as SGHRS and CDR2 as YFSETQ. V lost 1 base and J lost 3; bases outside the gene matches: 10. The CDR3 has 17 amino acids. Full variable domain (outside the CDR3, taken from reference TRBV5-1 and TRBJ2-1): KAGVTQTPRYLIKTRGQQVTLSCSPISGHRSVSWYQQTPGQGLQFLFEYFSETQRNKGNFPGRFSGRQFSNSRSEMNVSTLELGDSALYLCASSLPLGRTLYNEQFFGPGTRLTVL.

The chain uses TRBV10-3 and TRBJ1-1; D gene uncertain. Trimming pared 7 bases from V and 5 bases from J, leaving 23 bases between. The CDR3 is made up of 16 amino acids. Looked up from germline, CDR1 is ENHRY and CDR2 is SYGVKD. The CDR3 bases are TGTGCCATCAAACGGTCCCTCTTCGGGGAAGGGACTGAAGCTTTCTTT. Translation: CAIKRSLFGEGTEAFF.

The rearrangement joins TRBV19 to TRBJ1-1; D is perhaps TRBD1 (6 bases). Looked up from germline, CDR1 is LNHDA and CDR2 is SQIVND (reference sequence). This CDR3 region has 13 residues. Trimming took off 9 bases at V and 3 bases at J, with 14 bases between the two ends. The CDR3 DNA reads TGTGCCAGCAGTCGGGACACGTACACTGAAGCTTTCTTT. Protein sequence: CASSRDTYTEAFF.

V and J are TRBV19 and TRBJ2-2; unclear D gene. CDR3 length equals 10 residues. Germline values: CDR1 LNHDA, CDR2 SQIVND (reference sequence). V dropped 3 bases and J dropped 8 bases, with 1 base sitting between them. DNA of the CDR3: TGTGCCAGTAGTATTGGGGAGCTGTTTTTT. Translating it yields CASSIGELFF.

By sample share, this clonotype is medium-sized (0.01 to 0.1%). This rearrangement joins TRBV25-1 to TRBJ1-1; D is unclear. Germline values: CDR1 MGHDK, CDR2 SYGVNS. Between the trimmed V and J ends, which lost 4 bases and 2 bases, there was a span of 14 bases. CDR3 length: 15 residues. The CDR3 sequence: CASSAHSAVNTEAFF. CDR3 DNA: TGTGCCAGCAGTGCGCACTCGGCAGTAAACACTGAAGCTTTCTTT.

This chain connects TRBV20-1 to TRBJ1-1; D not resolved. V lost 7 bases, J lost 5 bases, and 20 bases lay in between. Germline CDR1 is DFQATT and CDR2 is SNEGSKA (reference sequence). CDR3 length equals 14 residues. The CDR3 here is CSGRETLIETEAFF. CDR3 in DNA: TGCAGTGGGCGGGAGACCCTAATTGAGACTGAAGCTTTCTTT.

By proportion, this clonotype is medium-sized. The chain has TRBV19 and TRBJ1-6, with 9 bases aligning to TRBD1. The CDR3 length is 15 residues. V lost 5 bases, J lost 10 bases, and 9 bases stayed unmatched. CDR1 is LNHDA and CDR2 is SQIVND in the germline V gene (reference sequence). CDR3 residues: CASSSSGTGRSPLHF. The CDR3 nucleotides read TGTGCCAGTAGTTCCTCCGGGACAGGGAGATCACCCCTCCACTTT.

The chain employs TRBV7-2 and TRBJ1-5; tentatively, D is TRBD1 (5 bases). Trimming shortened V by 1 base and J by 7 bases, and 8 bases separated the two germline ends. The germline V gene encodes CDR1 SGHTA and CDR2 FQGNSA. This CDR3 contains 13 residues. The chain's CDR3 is CASSLVGDQPQHF. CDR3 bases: TGTGCCAGCAGCTTAGTGGGGGACCAGCCCCAGCATTTT.

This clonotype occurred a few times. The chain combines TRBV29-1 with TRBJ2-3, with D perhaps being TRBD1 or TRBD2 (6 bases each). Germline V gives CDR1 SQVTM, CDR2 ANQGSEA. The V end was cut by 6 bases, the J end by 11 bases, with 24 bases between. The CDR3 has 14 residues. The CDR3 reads CSVKGGRRESEQYF. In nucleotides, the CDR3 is TGCAGCGTCAAAGGGGGGCGTCGGGAGAGTGAGCAGTATTTT.

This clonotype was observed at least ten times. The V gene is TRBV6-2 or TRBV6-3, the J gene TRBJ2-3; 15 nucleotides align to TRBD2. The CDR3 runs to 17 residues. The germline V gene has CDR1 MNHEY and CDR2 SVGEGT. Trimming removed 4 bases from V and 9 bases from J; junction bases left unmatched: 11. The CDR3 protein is CASSSRTSGRAPGTQYF. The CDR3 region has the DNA TGTGCCAGCAGTTCCAGGACTAGCGGGAGGGCCCCAGGGACGCAGTATTTT.

CDR3 DNA sequence: TGCGCCAGCAGTGAGTCGGCAGGGTACACTGAAGCTTTCTTT. As protein: CASSESAGYTEAFF. The genes are TRBV10-1 and TRBJ1-1, with a tentative D call TRBD1 (5 bases). Trimming stripped 0 bases from V and 3 bases from J, with 8 bases between. This CDR3 comprises 14 residues. Germline values: CDR1 WNHNN, CDR2 SYGVQD (reference sequence).

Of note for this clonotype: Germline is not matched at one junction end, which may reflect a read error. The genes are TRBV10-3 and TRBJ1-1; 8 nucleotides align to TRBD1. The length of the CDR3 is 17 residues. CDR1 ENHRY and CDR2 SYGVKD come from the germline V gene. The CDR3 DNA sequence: TGTGCCAACAGTCGACAGGGGTACGAAGGTCTAGGTACTGAAGCTCTCTTT. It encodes CANSRQGYEGLGTEALF.

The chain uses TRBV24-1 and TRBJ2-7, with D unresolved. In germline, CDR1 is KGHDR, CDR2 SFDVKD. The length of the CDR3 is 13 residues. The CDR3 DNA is TGTGCTAGAGATATCCAGTGCGACTACGAGCAGTACTTC. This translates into CARDIQCDYEQYF.

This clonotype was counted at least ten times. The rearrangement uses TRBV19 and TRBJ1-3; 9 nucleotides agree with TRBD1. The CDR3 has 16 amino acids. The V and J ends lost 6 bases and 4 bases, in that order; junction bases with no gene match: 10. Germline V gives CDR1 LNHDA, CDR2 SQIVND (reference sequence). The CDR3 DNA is TGTGCCAGTAGATACGGTGACAGGGGGTTGGGAAACACCATATATTTT. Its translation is CASRYGDRGLGNTIYF.

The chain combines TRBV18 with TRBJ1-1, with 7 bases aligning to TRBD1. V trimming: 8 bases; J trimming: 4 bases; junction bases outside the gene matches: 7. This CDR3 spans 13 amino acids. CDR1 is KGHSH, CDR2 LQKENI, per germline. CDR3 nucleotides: TGTGCCAGCACCGAAGACAGGGTCACTGAAGCTTTCTTT. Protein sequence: CASTEDRVTEAFF. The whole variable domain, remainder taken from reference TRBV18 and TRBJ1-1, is NAGVMQNPRHLVRRRGQEARLRCSPMKGHSHVYWYRQLPEEGLKFMVYLQKENIIDESGMPKERFSAEFPKEGPSILRIQQVVRGDSAAYFCASTEDRVTEAFFGQGTRLTVV.